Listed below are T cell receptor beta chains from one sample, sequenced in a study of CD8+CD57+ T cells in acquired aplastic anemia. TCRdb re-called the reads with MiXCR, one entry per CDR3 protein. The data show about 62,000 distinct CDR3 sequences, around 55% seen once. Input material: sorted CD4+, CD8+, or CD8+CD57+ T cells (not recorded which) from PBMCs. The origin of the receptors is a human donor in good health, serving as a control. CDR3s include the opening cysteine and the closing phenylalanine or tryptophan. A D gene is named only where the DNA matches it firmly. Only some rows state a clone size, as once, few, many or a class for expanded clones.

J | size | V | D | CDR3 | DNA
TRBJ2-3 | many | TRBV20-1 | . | CSAMFGGDTQYF | TGCAGTGCTATGTTTGGCGGGGATACGCAGTATTTT
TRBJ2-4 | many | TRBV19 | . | CASTASGKNIQYF | TGTGCCAGTACTGCAAGCGGCAAAAACATTCAGTACTTC
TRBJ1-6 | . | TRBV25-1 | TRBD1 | CASTQTGTDNSPLHF | TGTGCCAGCACCCAAACAGGGACAGATAATTCACCCCTCCACTTT
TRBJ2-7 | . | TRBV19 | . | CASTPSLIASSSYEQYF | TGTGCCAGTACCCCTTCCCTAATAGCCTCGTCCTCCTACGAGCAGTACTTC
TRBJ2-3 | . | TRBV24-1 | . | CATGRPETRTDTQYF | TGTGCCACAGGCAGACCAGAAACACGCACAGATACGCAGTATTTT
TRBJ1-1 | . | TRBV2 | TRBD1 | CASSRLQGSWTEAFF | TGTGCCAGCAGCAGACTACAGGGGTCATGGACTGAAGCTTTCTTT
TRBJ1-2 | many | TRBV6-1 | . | CASSAGRAYYGYTF | TGTGCCAGCAGTGCGGGCAGAGCTTACTATGGCTACACCTTC
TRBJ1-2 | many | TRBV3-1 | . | CASSQELGPGGGYTF | TGTGCCAGCAGCCAAGAATTAGGGCCGGGTGGTGGCTACACCTTC
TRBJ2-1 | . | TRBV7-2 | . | CASSFAQGAYNEQFF | TGTGCCAGCAGCTTTGCACAGGGAGCTTACAATGAGCAGTTCTTC
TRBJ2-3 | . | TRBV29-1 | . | CSVEDLTDTQYF | TGCAGCGTTGAAGACCTCACAGATACGCAGTATTTT
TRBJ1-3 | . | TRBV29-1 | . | CSVETEPRGNTIYF | TGCAGCGTAGAAACCGAGCCCAGGGGAAACACCATATATTTT
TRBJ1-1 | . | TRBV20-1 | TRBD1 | CSASASTGLNTEAFF | TGCAGTGCTAGTGCCTCGACAGGGTTGAACACTGAAGCTTTCTTT
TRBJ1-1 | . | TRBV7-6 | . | CASSLAWGTEAFF | TGTGCTAGCAGCTTAGCTTGGGGCACTGAAGCTTTCTTT
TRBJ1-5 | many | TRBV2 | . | CASIYSLNQPQHF | TGTGCCAGCATATACAGCCTTAATCAGCCCCAGCATTTT
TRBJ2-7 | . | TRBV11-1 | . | CASSLGEGASYEQYF | TGTGCCAGCAGCTTAGGTGAAGGGGCCTCCTACGAGCAGTACTTC
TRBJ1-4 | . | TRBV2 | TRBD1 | CASSDRGGEKLFF | TGTGCCAGCAGTGACAGGGGGGGTGAAAAACTGTTTTTT
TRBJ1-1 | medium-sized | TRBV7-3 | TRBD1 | CASSLRQGSAEAFF | TGTGCCAGCAGCCTGAGACAGGGTTCGGCTGAAGCTTTCTTT
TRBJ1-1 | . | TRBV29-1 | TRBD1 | CSVLHGTGLTEAFF | TGCAGCGTCTTACACGGGACAGGGCTCACTGAAGCTTTCTTC
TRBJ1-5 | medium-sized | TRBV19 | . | CASSQGIGNQPQHF | TGTGCCAGTAGCCAGGGCATCGGCAATCAGCCCCAGCATTTT
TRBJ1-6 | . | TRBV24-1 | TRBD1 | CATRLTGDVLRTPLHF | TGTGCCACCAGGCTGACAGGGGACGTTCTTCGGACACCCCTCCACTTT
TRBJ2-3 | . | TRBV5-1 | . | CASSLTGYTDTQYF | TGCGCCAGCAGCTTGACGGGCTACACAGATACGCAGTATTTT
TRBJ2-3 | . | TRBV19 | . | CASSDSGSAQYF | TGTGCCAGTAGCGACTCAGGGAGTGCGCAGTATTTT
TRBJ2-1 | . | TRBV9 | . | CASSVEGGAPGFDEQFF | TGTGCCAGCAGCGTAGAAGGCGGGGCTCCGGGCTTTGATGAGCAGTTCTTC
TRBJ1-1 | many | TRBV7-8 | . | CASSIRRENTEAFF | TGTGCCAGCAGCATAAGACGGGAAAACACTGAAGCTTTCTTT
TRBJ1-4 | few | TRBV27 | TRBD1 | CASGTGRVNEKLFF | TGTGCCAGCGGGACAGGGCGGGTTAATGAAAAACTGTTTTTT
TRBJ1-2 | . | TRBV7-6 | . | CASSLGGGAGGYTF | TGTGCCAGCAGCTTAGGTGGGGGGGCCGGAGGCTACACCTTC
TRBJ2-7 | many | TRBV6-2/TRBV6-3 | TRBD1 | CASSYSTGGYEQYF | TGTGCCAGCAGTTACTCGACAGGGGGTTACGAGCAGTACTTC
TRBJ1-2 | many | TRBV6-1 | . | CASSVDSLYGYTF | TGTGCCAGCAGCGTCGACAGCCTCTATGGCTACACCTTC
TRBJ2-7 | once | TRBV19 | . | CASSIGGGSYEQYF | TGTGCCAGTAGTATAGGAGGGGGCTCCTACGAGCAGTACTTC
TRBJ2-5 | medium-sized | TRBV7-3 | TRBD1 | CASSPTSTGEIQYF | TGTGCCAGCAGCCCAACGAGTACAGGGGAGATCCAGTACTTC
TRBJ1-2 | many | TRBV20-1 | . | CSARDKWGDYGYTF | TGCAGTGCTAGAGATAAGTGGGGAGACTATGGCTACACCTTC
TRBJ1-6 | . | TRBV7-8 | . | CASSDDSHAGSPLHF | TGTGCCAGCAGCGACGACTCTCATGCGGGTTCACCCCTCCACTTT
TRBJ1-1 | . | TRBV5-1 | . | CASSFGRNTEAFF | TGCGCCAGCAGCTTCGGAAGGAACACTGAAGCTTTCTTT
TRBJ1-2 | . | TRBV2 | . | CASNGPGTERYGYTF | TGTGCCAGCAACGGTCCCGGGACCGAGAGATATGGCTACACCTTC
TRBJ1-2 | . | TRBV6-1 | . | CASSREGAVASYTF | TGTGCCAGCTCGAGAGAGGGTGCAGTCGCAAGCTACACCTTC
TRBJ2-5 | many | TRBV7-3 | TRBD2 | CASSGTAGGEETQYF | TGTGCCAGCAGCGGGACAGCGGGAGGGGAAGAGACCCAGTACTTC
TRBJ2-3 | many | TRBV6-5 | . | CASSYKRLGTDTQYF | TGTGCCAGCAGTTACAAGAGGCTGGGCACAGATACGCAGTATTTT
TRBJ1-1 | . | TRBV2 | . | CASSEGQSMAEAFF | TGTGCCAGCAGTGAAGGGCAGTCAATGGCGGAAGCTTTCTTT
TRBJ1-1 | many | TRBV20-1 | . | CSASSSGRKNTEAFF | TGCAGTGCTAGTAGTTCGGGACGGAAGAACACTGAAGCTTTCTTT
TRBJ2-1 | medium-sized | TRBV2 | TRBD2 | CASPRASGRYNEQFF | TGTGCCAGCCCTCGGGCTAGCGGGAGGTACAATGAGCAGTTCTTC
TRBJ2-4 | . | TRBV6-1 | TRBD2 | CASRGLAGGVAKNIQYF | TGTGCCAGCCGGGGACTAGCGGGAGGGGTAGCCAAAAACATTCAGTACTTC